Presented here are 11 T cell receptor beta chains from one specimen sequenced in a study of blood T cell repertoires in COVID-19. The table came from immunoSEQ multiplex PCR; TCRdb's copy has only in-frame clones and leaves some out. The sample shows 400,000 or so clones, less than 95% of them seen only once. The sequencing input was PBMCs or T cells enriched from blood (not recorded which). All receptors come from a man between 18 and 35 years old who had recovered from COVID-19.

This rearrangement joins TRBV5-6 to TRBJ1-5, with 8 positions matching TRBD1. The CDR3 is 16 residues long. From germline, CDR1 is SGHDT and CDR2 YYEEEE. J lost 5 bases, V lost 2 bases, and 9 bases had no gene match. The CDR3 region is CASSLGQGRRDQPQHF. Written as DNA, the CDR3 is TGTGCCAGCAGCTTAGGACAGGGTAGAAGGGATCAGCCCCAGCATTTT.

The CDR3 bases are TGTGCCAGCAGTCCAGGGGGCTTTGGAACTAGCACAGATACGCAGTATTTT. Protein: CASSPGGFGTSTDTQYF. This chain joins TRBV28 and TRBJ2-3; TRBD1 matches at 8 bases. Trimming removed 5 bases from V and 0 bases from J; junction bases left unmatched: 10. This CDR3 region has 17 residues. Germline lookup yields CDR1 MDHEN and CDR2 SYDVKM.

This chain joins TRBV6-6 and TRBJ1-1; D gene uncertain. V lost 8 bases, J lost 1 base, and 11 bases lay in between. This CDR3 comprises 13 residues. In germline, CDR1 is MNHNY, CDR2 SVGAGI (reference sequence). CDR3 sequence reads: CASCEPKNTEAFF. Written as DNA, the CDR3 is TGTGCCAGCTGTGAGCCTAAGAACACTGAAGCTTTCTTT.

In DNA, the CDR3 is TGTGCCAGCAGCCCCCGGGGACTAGCGGAACTAAATGAGCAGTTCTTC. It codes for CASSPRGLAELNEQFF. The V gene is TRBV7-9, the J gene TRBJ2-1, with TRBD2 identical over 11 bases. The CDR3 is made up of 16 amino acids. Germline V lookup: CDR1 SEHNR, CDR2 FQNEAQ (reference sequence). With V trimmed by 5 bases and J by 7 bases, 10 bases remained unmatched.

This chain links TRBV7-2 with TRBJ2-2; 7 positions match TRBD2. V gave up 6 bases and J gave up 2 bases; unmatched junction bases: 6. Germline-derived CDR1 and CDR2 are SGHTA and FQGNSA. This CDR3 spans 15 amino acids. For the CDR3, the DNA is TGTGCCAGCAGACTCTCTAGCGGAAACACCGGGGAGCTGTTTTTT. Encoded protein: CASRLSSGNTGELFF.

The chain combines TRBV19 with TRBJ1-5, with a tentative D call TRBD1 (6 bases). Germline CDR1 LNHDA, CDR2 SQIVND (reference sequence). V was cut by 5 bases and J by 6 bases, with 14 bases left in between. The CDR3 is made up of 14 amino acids. CDR3 in DNA: TGTGCCAGTAGTCTGACAGGTATAGGTCAGCCCCAGCATTTT. Residues: CASSLTGIGQPQHF.

This clone has a single count. The rearrangement joins TRBV12-5 to TRBJ2-3; perhaps TRBD1 as D (5 bases). This CDR3 region has 14 residues. Germline V lookup: CDR1 LGHNT, CDR2 FRNRAP. Trimming removed 1 base from V and 5 bases from J, with 10 bases in between. The CDR3 loop is CASGLETVGDTQYF. The CDR3 DNA reads TGTGCTAGTGGTTTGGAGACAGTGGGAGATACGCAGTATTTT.

The rearrangement uses TRBV9 and TRBJ1-4, with 7 positions matching TRBD1. V dropped 5 bases and J dropped 7; count of bases not matched to a gene: 8. Germline V gives CDR1 SGDLS, CDR2 YYNGEE. This CDR3 spans 14 amino acids. This chain's CDR3 is CASSVDRNSEKLFF. In DNA form, the CDR3 reads TGTGCCAGCAGTGTGGACAGGAACAGTGAAAAACTGTTTTTT.

Concerning this clone: The sample carries other DNA sequences with the same CDR3. The chain links TRBV12-3 or TRBV12-4 to TRBJ1-1; D is possibly TRBD1 (6 bases). The CDR3 has 13 amino acids. Trimming cost V 6 bases and J 1 base, with 9 bases left between them. CDR3: CASSSTGNTEAFF. DNA of the CDR3: TGTGCCAGCAGCTCGACAGGGAACACTGAAGCTTTCTTT.

This rearrangement joins TRBV5-5 to TRBJ2-2, with 15 nucleotides matching TRBD2. V lost 4 bases to trimming and J lost 6 bases; unmatched junction nucleotides: 7. CDR1 and CDR2 (germline): SGHKS, YYEKEE (reference sequence). The CDR3 consists of 17 residues. The DNA of the CDR3 is TGTGCCAGCAGCCCAGCCTGGACTAGCGGGAGGGCCGGGGAGCTGTTTTTT. Translating gives CASSPAWTSGRAGELFF.

The J gene is TRBJ1-6, the V gene TRBV5-6, with 9 bases aligning to TRBD1. The CDR3 has 17 residues. The germline V gene has CDR1 SGHDT and CDR2 YYEEEE. Unmatched junction bases numbered 13, after V lost 4 bases and J lost 8 bases. In DNA, the CDR3 is TGTGCCAGCAGCCCCTACAGCTCCGGGACAGGGTATTCACCCCTCCACTTT. Its protein product is CASSPYSSGTGYSPLHF.